This T cell receptor (beta chain) was captured in a study of OX40 agonist ivuxolimab in advanced cancers. Findings and limits, study-wide: The expanded peripheral T cells' antigen specificity was not determined.

Sequencing was performed with immunoSEQ multiplex PCR; in TCRdb, only in-frame clones are kept and a portion is missing. The sample records over 80,000 clones, approximately 90% being singletons. Comment on this clone: The antigen is unknown.

V was pared by 1 base and J by 6 bases, with 1 base of the junction left unmatched. Germline lookup yields CDR1 SGHTA and CDR2 FQGTGA. The CDR3 runs to 14 residues. This TCR derives from an adult with an advanced solid tumor such as melanoma, head and neck, liver or kidney cancer. The sample in question was CD4+ or CD8+ T cells sorted from blood, obtained in a trial of the OX40 agonist ivuxolimab. This rearrangement joins TRBV7-3 to TRBJ2-1, with TRBD1 matching over 9 bases. This CDR3 is CASSLNRGRNEQFF. In DNA, the CDR3 is TGTGCCAGCAGCTTAAACAGGGGGCGCAATGAGCAGTTCTTC.